Included here is one T cell receptor (beta chain) sequence, with context. Trimming left V 1 base short and J 2 bases short, with 5 bases between. This CDR3 region has 13 residues. CDR1 LGHNA and CDR2 YNFKEQ come from the germline V gene. This specimen belongs to a study of blood T cell repertoires in COVID-19. Study information: Italy, Spain and the United States were the sources of the convalescent and acute COVID-19 samples. The cDNA or gDNA used as material had been derived from T cells, B-cell-depleted T cells, or PBMCs.

Authors' analysis steps: Amplification of reference gene primers was used by the study to estimate nucleated cell counts. Clones were read by immunoSEQ multiplex PCR, and TCRdb kept only the in-frame ones, dropping some. V and J calls and clone size come straight from that table; D and trimming were deduced from the DNA. This sample has 250,000 to 350,000 clones; roughly 86% occur once, and the top ten carry about 1.7%. The sequenced sample consisted of peripheral blood. The rearrangement joins TRBV4-2 to TRBJ2-5; D gene uncertain. The source of this sequence is a woman aged 45-65 years with acute or convalescent COVID-19. CDR3 in amino acids: CASSQVQQETQYF. For the CDR3, the DNA is TGTGCCAGCAGCCAAGTACAGCAAGAGACCCAGTACTTC.